The 17 T cell receptor beta chains presented below share a single source sample, sequenced in a study of response to subunit inactivated influenza vaccine. One entry per CDR3 protein results from TCRdb running MiXCR on the RT-PCR reads. Of roughly 650,000 distinct CDR3 sequences in the sample, around 14% are singletons; the top ten hold around a tenth. This material consisted of PBMCs from blood, taken 11 to 12 days after vaccination. The receptors were gathered from a man over 45 who received an inactivated influenza vaccine.

This clonotype was found a few times. The J gene is TRBJ2-7, the V gene TRBV16, with D uncertain. The CDR3 is 15 amino acids. Germline loops: CDR1 KGHSY, CDR2 FQNENV. With 2 bases removed from V and 0 bases from J, the gap between germline ends came to 11 bases. CDR3 sequence (DNA): TGTGCCAGCAGCCAAAAAGCGTGGAGCTCCTACGAGCAGTACTTC. Residues: CASSQKAWSSYEQYF.

V and J are TRBV19 and TRBJ2-3, with D maybe TRBD1 (5 bases). V was trimmed by 7 bases and J by 5 bases, leaving 25 bases between them. There are 17 residues in the CDR3. Per the germline V gene, CDR1 is LNHDA and CDR2 is SQIVND (reference sequence). The CDR3 spells CASNPGRGMSIGDTQYF. The CDR3 DNA reads TGTGCCAGTAACCCCGGTAGGGGAATGAGTATTGGAGATACGCAGTATTTT.

This clonotype has ten or more counts. This chain joins TRBV7-2 and TRBJ1-2; D unclear. Trimming took off 3 bases at V and 8 bases at J, with 7 bases between the two ends. The CDR3 is 11 residues long. Looked up from germline, CDR1 is SGHTA and CDR2 is FQGNSA. DNA for the CDR3: TGTGCCAGCAGCTTGGGGAAAGGCTACACCTTC. It codes for CASSLGKGYTF. The full variable domain, completed using reference TRBV7-2 and TRBJ1-2, is GAGVSQSPSNKVTEKGKDVELRCDPISGHTALYWYRQSLGQGLEFLIYFQGNSAPDKSGLPSDRFSAERTGGSVSTLTIQRTQQEDSAVYLCASSLGKGYTFGSGTRLTVV.

The V call is TRBV11-1, the J call TRBJ2-1, with 10 bases aligning to TRBD2. Germline V gene lookup returns CDR1 SGHAT and CDR2 FQDESV (reference sequence). The CDR3 contains 21 residues. Trimming took 5 bases from V and 0 from J; bases not matched to a gene: 19. The CDR3 DNA reads as TGTGCCAGCAGCGCAACCCCGGGACTAGCGTATCAAGGGAGCTCCTACAATGAGCAGTTCTTC. Translated: CASSATPGLAYQGSSYNEQFF.

There are a few counts of this clonotype. The gene calls are TRBV24-1 and TRBJ2-1, with 11 positions matching TRBD2. Trimming removed 3 bases from V and 3 bases from J; junction bases left unmatched: 3. The CDR3 totals 16 residues. Germline-derived CDR1 and CDR2 are KGHDR and SFDVKD. The CDR3 protein is CATSDLLAGDYNEQFF. CDR3 coding DNA: TGTGCCACCAGTGATCTACTAGCGGGAGACTACAATGAGCAGTTCTTC.

J is TRBJ2-1 and V is TRBV11-2; D unclear. This CDR3 has 13 residues. Per the germline V gene, CDR1 is SGHAT and CDR2 is FQNNGV. Trimming removed 5 bases from V and 2 bases from J, with 7 bases in between. The CDR3 spells CASSGAAYNEQFF. Here the CDR3 DNA reads TGTGCCAGCAGCGGTGCTGCCTACAATGAGCAGTTCTTC.

Comments on this clonotype: One end of the junction is discordant with germline, which a read error may explain. V usage is TRBV6-2 or TRBV6-3 and J usage is TRBJ2-1, with 7 bases fitting TRBD2. Germline V gives CDR1 MNHEY, CDR2 SVGEGT. The length of the CDR3 is 15 residues. CDR3 in DNA: TGTGCCAGCGGTTACGAATCCCGACTAGCTGGTGAGCAGTTCTTC. It encodes CASGYESRLAGEQFF.

This clonotype was detected many times. This chain uses TRBV29-1 with TRBJ2-1, with TRBD1 identical over 7 bases. Germline-derived CDR1 and CDR2 are SQVTM and ANQGSEA. This CDR3 is built from 14 residues. With V trimmed by 5 bases and J by 7 bases, 11 bases remained unmatched. The CDR3 here is CSVRTGGPGNEQFF. CDR3 nucleotide sequence: TGCAGCGTTCGGACAGGAGGTCCGGGTAATGAGCAGTTCTTC.

The rearrangement joins TRBV6-2 or TRBV6-3 to TRBJ2-7; 7 bases align to TRBD1. Germline V gene lookup returns CDR1 MNHEY and CDR2 SVGEGT. V was clipped by 5 bases and J by 6 bases; unmatched bases: 16. The CDR3 sequence is 16 residues long. For the CDR3, the DNA is TGTGCCAGCAGTGATGAGGGGGCTGGTAGAACAAGCGAGCAGTACTTC. Its protein is CASSDEGAGRTSEQYF.

This clonotype was seen more than once but under ten times. V usage is TRBV12-3 or TRBV12-4 and J usage is TRBJ1-1, with TRBD1 as a possible D gene (5 bases). The V and J ends lost 7 bases and 10 bases respectively, with 16 bases between them. The CDR3 has 12 residues. CDR3 DNA: TGTGCCAGCAACCGGGACTCTCTCGGAGCTTTCTTT. Translation gives CASNRDSLGAFF.

This clonotype showed up many times. The genes are TRBV7-2 and TRBJ2-4; D is unclear. Germline V lookup: CDR1 SGHTA, CDR2 FQGNSA. The CDR3 spans 11 residues. The V gene lost 2 bases and the J gene lost 7 bases, with 3 bases spanning the gap. In DNA, the CDR3 is TGTGCCAGCAGCTTATCCAACATTCAGTACTTC. It specifies CASSLSNIQYF. The whole variable domain, remainder taken from reference TRBV7-2 and TRBJ2-4, is GAGVSQSPSNKVTEKGKDVELRCDPISGHTALYWYRQSLGQGLEFLIYFQGNSAPDKSGLPSDRFSAERTGGSVSTLTIQRTQQEDSAVYLCASSLSNIQYFGAGTRLSVL.

This sequence joins TRBV6-5 and TRBJ2-7; 9 bases map to TRBD1. Trimming removed 0 bases from V and 1 base from J; junction bases left unmatched: 4. CDR3 length equals 16 residues. Germline assignment: CDR1 MNHEY and CDR2 SVGAGI. CDR3 sequence: CASSYSTGQGSYEQYF. In DNA form, the CDR3 reads TGTGCCAGCAGTTACTCGACCGGACAGGGGTCCTACGAGCAGTACTTC.

This clonotype was observed at least ten times. The chain combines TRBV28 with TRBJ1-1; D not resolved. The CDR3 is made up of 15 amino acids. Trimming stripped 6 bases from V and 3 bases from J, with 17 bases between. Germline CDR1 reads MDHEN; CDR2 reads SYDVKM. As DNA, the CDR3 is TGTGCCAGCAGCCCGAACGACCCTTGGGACACTGAAGCTTTCTTT. It codes for CASSPNDPWDTEAFF.

The chain carries TRBV12-3 or TRBV12-4 and TRBJ2-1; D ambiguous. Trimming left V 7 bases short and J 10 bases short, with 14 bases between. The CDR3 loop spans 12 amino acids. In nucleotides, the CDR3 is TGTGCCAGCACCATGACTCTCGAGGAGCAGTTCTTC. It encodes CASTMTLEEQFF.

This clonotype was picked up a small number of times. J is TRBJ2-7 and V is TRBV7-2; maybe TRBD1 (6 bases). Trimming took off 5 bases at V and 7 bases at J, with 21 bases between the two ends. The germline V gene has CDR1 SGHTA and CDR2 FQGNSA. The CDR3 is made up of 15 amino acids. CDR3 bases: TGTGCCAGCAGCACTAACCCAGGGGTGCTATGGGAGCAGTACTTC. Protein: CASSTNPGVLWEQYF.

The chain recombines TRBV6-1 with TRBJ2-7; 9 bases line up with TRBD1. V trimming: 4 bases; J trimming: 2 bases; junction bases outside the gene matches: 6. The CDR3 is 15 residues long. Germline-derived CDR1 and CDR2 are MNHNS and SASEGT. The CDR3 loop reads CASSGGTGFTYEQYF. CDR3 DNA sequence: TGTGCCAGCAGTGGCGGGACAGGGTTTACCTACGAGCAGTACTTC.

There are a few counts of this clonotype. This rearrangement joins TRBV3-1 to TRBJ2-1; D is possibly TRBD2 (6 bases). V was clipped by 2 bases and J by 10 bases, with 9 bases between them. CDR1 and CDR2 (germline): LGHDT, YNNKEL (reference sequence). The CDR3 spans 12 residues. The CDR3 here is CASSQMGGEQFF. As DNA, the CDR3 is TGTGCCAGCAGCCAAATGGGAGGAGAGCAGTTCTTC.